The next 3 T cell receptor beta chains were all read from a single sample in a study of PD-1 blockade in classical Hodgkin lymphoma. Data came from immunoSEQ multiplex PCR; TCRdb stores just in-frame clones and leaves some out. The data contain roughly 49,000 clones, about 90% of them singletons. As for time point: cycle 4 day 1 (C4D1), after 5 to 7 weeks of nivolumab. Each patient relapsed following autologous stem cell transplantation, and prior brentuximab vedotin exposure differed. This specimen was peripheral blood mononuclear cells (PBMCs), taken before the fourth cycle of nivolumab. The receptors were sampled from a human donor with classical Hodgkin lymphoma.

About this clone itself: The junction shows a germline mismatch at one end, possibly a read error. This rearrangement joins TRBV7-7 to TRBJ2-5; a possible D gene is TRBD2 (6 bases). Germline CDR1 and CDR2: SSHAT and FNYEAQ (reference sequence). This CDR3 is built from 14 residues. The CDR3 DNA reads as TGTGCTAGCAGCTTAGGAGGGCCGTATGAGACCCAGTACTTC. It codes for CASSLGGPYETQYF.

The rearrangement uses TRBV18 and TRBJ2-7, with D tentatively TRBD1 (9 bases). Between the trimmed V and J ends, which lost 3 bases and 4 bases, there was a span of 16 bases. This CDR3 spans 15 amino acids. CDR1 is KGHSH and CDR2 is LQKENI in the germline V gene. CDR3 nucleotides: TGTGCCAGCTCACCCCGGGGGGGACAGGGATACGAGCAGTACTTC. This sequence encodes CASSPRGGQGYEQYF. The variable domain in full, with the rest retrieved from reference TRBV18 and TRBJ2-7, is NAGVMQNPRHLVRRRGQEARLRCSPMKGHSHVYWYRQLPEEGLKFMVYLQKENIIDESGMPKERFSAEFPKEGPSILRIQQVVRGDSAAYFCASSPRGGQGYEQYFGPGTRLTVT.

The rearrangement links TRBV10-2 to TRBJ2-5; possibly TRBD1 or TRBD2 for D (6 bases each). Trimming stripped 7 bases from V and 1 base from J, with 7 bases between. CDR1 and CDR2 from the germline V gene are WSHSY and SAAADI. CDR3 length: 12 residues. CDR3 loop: CASKGGQETQYF. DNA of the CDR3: TGCGCCAGCAAGGGGGGCCAAGAGACCCAGTACTTC.